This T cell receptor (beta chain) was captured in a study of blood T cell repertoires in COVID-19. Study-wide background: Acute-phase and convalescent COVID-19 samples originated in the United States, Italy and Spain. The cDNA or gDNA used as material had been derived from T cells, B-cell-depleted T cells, or PBMCs.

Repertoires were generated with immunoSEQ multiplex PCR, while TCRdb's copy carries only in-frame clones and drops some. The table includes 350,000 to 400,000 clones, over 75% detected once. Participants came from 20 to 25 US areas, aged roughly 18 to 90 years. This clone occurred once. CDR3 length: 16 residues. Trimming removed 2 bases at V and 4 bases at J, with 15 bases between. Germline loops: CDR1 ENHRY, CDR2 SYGVKD. This sequence joins TRBV10-3 and TRBJ1-5; the D is unclear. This clonotype was sampled from a man aged 18 to 35 who had recovered from COVID-19. The source material was PBMCs or T cells enriched from blood (not recorded which). CDR3: CAISERYGDSNQPQHF. The CDR3 nucleotides are TGTGCCATCAGTGAGCGATATGGAGACTCTAATCAGCCCCAGCATTTT.